This TCR beta chain was observed in a study of long-term antiretroviral therapy in people with HIV. Survey level was the resolution at which the v3.0 immunoSEQ assay ran. Assay: immunoSEQ multiplex PCR; the TCRdb copy retains only in-frame clones and omits some. The table records about 27,000 clones, roughly 82% of them present only once. Source: unsorted PBMCs, taken 0.8 years before starting antiretroviral therapy. The receptor's source is a man between 18 and 29 years old with HIV.

The CDR3 spells CGPGARRSTEAFF. The CDR3 bases are TGCGGCCCGGGGGCAAGAAGAAGCACTGAAGCTTTCTTT. The rearrangement joins TRBV29-1 to TRBJ1-1, with a tentative D call TRBD1 (6 bases). The CDR3 is 13 residues long. Germline CDR1 SQVTM, CDR2 ANQGSEA.